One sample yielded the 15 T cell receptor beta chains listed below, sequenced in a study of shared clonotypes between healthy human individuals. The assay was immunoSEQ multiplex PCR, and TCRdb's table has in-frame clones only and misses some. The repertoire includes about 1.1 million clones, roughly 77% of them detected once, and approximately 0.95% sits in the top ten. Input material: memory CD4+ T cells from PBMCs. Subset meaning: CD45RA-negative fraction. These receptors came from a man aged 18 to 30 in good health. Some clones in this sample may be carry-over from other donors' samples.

This CDR3 reads CASSEGGRVEQFF. Written as DNA, the CDR3 is TGTGCCAGCAGTGAGGGCGGGAGAGTTGAGCAGTTCTTC. This chain links TRBV25-1 with TRBJ2-1; TRBD2 matches 7 bases. Unmatched junction bases numbered 5, after V lost 3 bases and J lost 9 bases. The CDR3 consists of 13 residues. Germline V lookup: CDR1 MGHDK, CDR2 SYGVNS.

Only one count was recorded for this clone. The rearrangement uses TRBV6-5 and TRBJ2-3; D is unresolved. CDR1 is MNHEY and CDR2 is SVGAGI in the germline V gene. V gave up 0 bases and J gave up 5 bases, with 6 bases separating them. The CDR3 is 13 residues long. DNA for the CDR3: TGTGCCAGCAGTTACTCGTTGGGAGATACGCAGTATTTT. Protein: CASSYSLGDTQYF.

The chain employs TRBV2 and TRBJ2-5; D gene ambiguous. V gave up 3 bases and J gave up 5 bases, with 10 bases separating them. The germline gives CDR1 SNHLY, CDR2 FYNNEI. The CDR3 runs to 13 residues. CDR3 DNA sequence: TGTGCCAGCAGTGATCGATTTCGGGAGACCCAGTACTTC. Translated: CASSDRFRETQYF. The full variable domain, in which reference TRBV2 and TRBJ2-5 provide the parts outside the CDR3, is EPEVTQTPSHQVTQMGQEVILRCVPISNHLYFYWYRQILGQKVEFLVSFYNNEISEKSEIFDDQFSVERPDGSNFTLKIRSTKLEDSAMYFCASSDRFRETQYFGPGTRLLVL.

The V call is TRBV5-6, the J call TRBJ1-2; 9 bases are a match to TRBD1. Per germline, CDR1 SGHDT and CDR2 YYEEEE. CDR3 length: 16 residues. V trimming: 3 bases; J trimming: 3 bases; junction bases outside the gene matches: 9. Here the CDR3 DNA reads TGTGCCAGCAGCTGGGGCGGGACAGGGCGTGACTATGGCTACACCTTC. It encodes CASSWGGTGRDYGYTF.

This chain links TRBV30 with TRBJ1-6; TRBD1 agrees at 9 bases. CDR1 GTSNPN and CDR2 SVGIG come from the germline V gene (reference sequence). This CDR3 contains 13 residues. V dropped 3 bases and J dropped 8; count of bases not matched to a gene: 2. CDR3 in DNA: TGTGCCTGGAGGGGACAGGGCTATTCACCCCTCCACTTT. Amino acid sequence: CAWRGQGYSPLHF.

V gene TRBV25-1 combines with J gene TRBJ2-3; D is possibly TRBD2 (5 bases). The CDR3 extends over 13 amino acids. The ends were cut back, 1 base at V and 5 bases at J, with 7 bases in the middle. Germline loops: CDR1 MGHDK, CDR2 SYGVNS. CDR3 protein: CASSESEVDTQYF. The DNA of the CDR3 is TGTGCCAGCAGTGAATCGGAGGTAGATACGCAGTATTTT. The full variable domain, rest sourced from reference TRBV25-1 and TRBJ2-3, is EADIYQTPRYLVIGTGKKITLECSQTMGHDKMYWYQQDPGMELHLIHYSYGVNSTEKGDLSSESTVSRIRTEHFPLTLESARPSHTSQYLCASSESEVDTQYFGPGTRLTVL.

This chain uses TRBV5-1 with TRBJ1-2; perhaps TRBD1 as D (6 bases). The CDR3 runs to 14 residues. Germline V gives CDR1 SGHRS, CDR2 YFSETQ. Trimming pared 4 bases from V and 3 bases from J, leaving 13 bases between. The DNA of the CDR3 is TGCGCCAGCAGCGGTACACAGGGCTACTATGGCTACACCTTC. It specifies CASSGTQGYYGYTF.

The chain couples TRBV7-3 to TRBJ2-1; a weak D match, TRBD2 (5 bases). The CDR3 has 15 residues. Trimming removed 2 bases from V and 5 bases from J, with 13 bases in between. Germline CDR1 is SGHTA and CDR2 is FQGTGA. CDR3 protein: CASSLYGKLNNEQFF. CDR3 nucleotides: TGTGCCAGCAGCTTATACGGGAAGTTGAACAATGAGCAGTTCTTC.

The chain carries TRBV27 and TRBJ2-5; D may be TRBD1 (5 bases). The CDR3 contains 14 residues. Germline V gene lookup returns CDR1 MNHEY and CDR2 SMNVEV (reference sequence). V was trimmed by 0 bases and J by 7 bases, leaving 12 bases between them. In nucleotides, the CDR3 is TGTGCCAGCAGTTTATCTGGGCAGGGCGGGACCCAGTACTTC. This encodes CASSLSGQGGTQYF.

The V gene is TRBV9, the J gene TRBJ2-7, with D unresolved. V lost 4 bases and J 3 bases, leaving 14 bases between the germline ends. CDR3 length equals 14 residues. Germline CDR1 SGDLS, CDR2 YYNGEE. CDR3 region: CASSSNPGGYEQYF. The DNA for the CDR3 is TGTGCCAGCAGCTCAAATCCCGGCGGCTACGAGCAGTACTTC. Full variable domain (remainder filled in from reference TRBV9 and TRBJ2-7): DSGVTQTPKHLITATGQRVTLRCSPRSGDLSVYWYQQSLDQGLQFLIQYYNGEERAKGNILERFSAQQFPDLHSELNLSSLELGDSALYFCASSSNPGGYEQYFGPGTRLTVT.

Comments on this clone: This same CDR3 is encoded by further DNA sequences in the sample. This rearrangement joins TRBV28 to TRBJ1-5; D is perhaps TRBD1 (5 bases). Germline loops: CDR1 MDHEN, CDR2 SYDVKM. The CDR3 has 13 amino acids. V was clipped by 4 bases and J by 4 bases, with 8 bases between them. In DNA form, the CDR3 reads TGTGCCAGCAGTTACGACAGAAATCAGCCCCAGCATTTT. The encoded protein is CASSYDRNQPQHF.

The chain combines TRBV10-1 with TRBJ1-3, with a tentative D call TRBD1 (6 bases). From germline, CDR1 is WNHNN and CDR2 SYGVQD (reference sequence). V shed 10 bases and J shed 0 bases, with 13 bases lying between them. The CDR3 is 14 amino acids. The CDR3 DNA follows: TGCGCCACCTCGACAGGCCGCTCTGGAAACACCATATATTTT. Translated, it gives CATSTGRSGNTIYF.

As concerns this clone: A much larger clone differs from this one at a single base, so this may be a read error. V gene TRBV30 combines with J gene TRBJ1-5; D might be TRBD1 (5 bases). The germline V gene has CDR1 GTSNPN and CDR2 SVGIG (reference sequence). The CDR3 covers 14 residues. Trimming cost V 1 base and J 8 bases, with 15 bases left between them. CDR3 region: CAWSGGLGDKPQHF. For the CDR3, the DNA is TGTGCCTGGAGTGGGGGTTTAGGGGATAAGCCCCAGCATTTT.

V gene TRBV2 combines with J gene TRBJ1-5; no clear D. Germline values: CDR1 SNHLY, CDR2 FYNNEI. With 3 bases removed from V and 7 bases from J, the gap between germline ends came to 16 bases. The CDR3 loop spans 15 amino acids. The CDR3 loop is CASSDRLGSHQPQHF. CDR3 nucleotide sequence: TGTGCCAGCAGTGATAGGTTGGGGAGTCACCAGCCCCAGCATTTT.

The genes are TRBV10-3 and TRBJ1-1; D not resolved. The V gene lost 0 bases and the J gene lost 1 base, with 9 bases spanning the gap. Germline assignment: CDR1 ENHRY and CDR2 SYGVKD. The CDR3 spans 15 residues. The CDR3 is CAISESARSNTEAFF. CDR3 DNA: TGTGCCATCAGTGAGTCGGCCCGGTCGAACACTGAAGCTTTCTTT.